The clone carrying this T cell receptor beta chain occurred many times. Antigen unknown. Unique molecular identifiers (one per individual cDNA molecule) were attached. MiXCR, run by TCRdb on the 5' RACE reads, gives a single entry per CDR3 protein. The repertoire holds tens of thousands of distinct CDR3 sequences, 7% to 7.5% seen once, with roughly 4.8% in the top ten. The data are from a study of early T cells in non-severe SARS-CoV-2 infection. Overall study context: RNA in bulk from unsorted whole blood was sequenced, and chains were unpaired. Overall study findings and caveats: CD4 and private specificities were missed by VDJdb matching, which favored anti-spike CD8 responses.

Trimming at V came to 3 bases and at J to 5 bases, leaving 3 bases not matched to a gene. The CDR3 is 14 residues long. The origin of this receptor is an adult who was a healthcare worker with PCR-confirmed SARS-CoV-2 infection or an uninfected control (not recorded which). This rearrangement joins TRBV12-3 or TRBV12-4 to TRBJ1-3, with 8 bases matching TRBD1. The sample consisted of whole blood. In DNA form, the CDR3 reads TGTGCCAGCAGTTTTCCAGGGGGCCGAAACACCATATATTTT. Translation: CASSFPGGRNTIYF.